A single sample is the source of the 10 T cell receptor beta chains below, sequenced in a study of Graves' ophthalmopathy and Graves' hyperthyroidism. Transcripts of RNA were the source for amplifying TCR beta CDR3 regions. First-round RT-PCR employed HTBI primers, with a second-round multiplex PCR after it. Each CDR3 protein is one row after TCRdb ran MiXCR on the multiplex PCR reads. The sample carries about 550,000 distinct CDR3 sequences, 39% recorded once. Sequences were obtained from peripheral blood or thyroid tissue (not recorded which). The receptors come from an adult man with Graves' hyperthyroidism.

This chain uses TRBV20-1 with TRBJ1-2; 9 bases line up with TRBD1. This CDR3 is 15 amino acids long. With V trimmed by 6 bases and J by 4 bases, 12 bases remained unmatched. From germline, CDR1 is DFQATT and CDR2 SNEGSKA (reference sequence). The CDR3 region is CSARDREGGVYGYTF. The CDR3 nucleotides read TGCAGTGCACGGGACAGGGAGGGGGGAGTCTATGGCTACACCTTC.

This clonotype was counted only a few times. The V call is TRBV19, the J call TRBJ1-5; maybe TRBD1 (5 bases). Germline V gives CDR1 LNHDA, CDR2 SQIVND (reference sequence). This CDR3 comprises 14 residues. V lost 3 bases to trimming and J lost 6 bases, with 12 bases between them. The CDR3 DNA is TGTGCCAGTAGTATTTCCAGGGTGGGTCAGCCCCAGCATTTT. Translation gives CASSISRVGQPQHF.

This clonotype was counted at least ten times. The chain carries TRBV7-9 and TRBJ1-1, with a tentative D call TRBD1 (5 bases). V was trimmed by 5 bases and J by 1 base, leaving 14 bases between them. The V gene's germline CDR1 is SEHNR and CDR2 FQNEAQ (reference sequence). CDR3 length equals 15 residues. The CDR3 nucleotides read TGTGCCAGCAGCCGAGACGAAGGACAGAACACTGAAGCTTTCTTT. Amino acids: CASSRDEGQNTEAFF.

This clonotype was counted at least ten times. The chain recombines TRBV7-9 with TRBJ2-2; D tentatively fits TRBD1 or TRBD2 (6 bases each). Germline lookup yields CDR1 SEHNR and CDR2 FQNEAQ (reference sequence). The V gene lost 10 bases and the J gene lost 0 bases, with 15 bases spanning the gap. The CDR3 covers 15 residues. The CDR3 DNA reads as TGTGCCATCACGGGGGCGGGAACGAACACCGGGGAGCTGTTTTTT. This encodes CAITGAGTNTGELFF.

To note about this clonotype: A much larger clone is a single base away; this may be a read error. The chain employs TRBV24-1 and TRBJ2-7; D possibly corresponds to TRBD2 (6 bases). The CDR3 has 15 amino acids. CDR1 KGHDR and CDR2 SFDVKD come from the germline V gene. This CDR3 reads CASSYSASQEGEQYF. In DNA form, the CDR3 reads TGTGCCAGCAGTTACTCGGCCAGTCAGGAGGGCGAGCAGTACTTC.

The chain couples TRBV20-1 to TRBJ1-2; 8 positions match TRBD1. The CDR3 spans 14 residues. V lost 1 base, J lost 8 bases, and 9 bases stayed unmatched. Germline CDR1 DFQATT, CDR2 SNEGSKA (reference sequence). Here the CDR3 reads CSARVGGTGNGYTF. Here the CDR3 DNA reads TGCAGTGCTAGAGTCGGAGGGACAGGAAACGGCTACACCTTC.

This clonotype was recorded many times. The rearrangement joins TRBV7-9 to TRBJ1-2; 7 bases match TRBD1. This CDR3 comprises 16 residues. CDR1 and CDR2 from the germline V gene are SEHNR and FQNEAQ (reference sequence). V was pared by 5 bases and J by 4 bases, with 13 bases of the junction left unmatched. This chain's CDR3 is CASSPEGAWASYGYTF. Here the CDR3 DNA reads TGTGCCAGCAGCCCAGAGGGGGCTTGGGCCTCCTATGGCTACACCTTC.

The chain carries TRBV6-5 and TRBJ1-1; 12 bases map to TRBD1. Germline CDR1 is MNHEY and CDR2 is SVGAGI. V trimming: 5 bases; J trimming: 5 bases; junction bases outside the gene matches: 15. This CDR3 spans 18 amino acids. The CDR3 sequence is CASSEASGGQGAGTEAFF. Here the CDR3 DNA reads TGTGCCAGCAGTGAAGCGTCAGGGGGACAGGGGGCCGGGACTGAAGCTTTCTTT.

This CDR3 reads CASSLVGTGRNYGYTF. The CDR3 DNA sequence: TGTGCCAGCAGTTTAGTGGGGACAGGGCGTAACTATGGCTACACCTTC. The rearrangement links TRBV12-3 or TRBV12-4 to TRBJ1-2; TRBD1 matches 9 bases. The J segment lost 1 base and the V segment lost 1 base, leaving 4 bases of the junction unmatched. The CDR3 loop spans 16 amino acids.

CDR3 nucleotides: TGCAGTGGACCGGACGTCGATACGCAGTATTTT. Its protein is CSGPDVDTQYF. This chain links TRBV20-1 with TRBJ2-3; D gene ambiguous. Per germline, CDR1 DFQATT and CDR2 SNEGSKA (reference sequence). This CDR3 spans 11 amino acids. Trimming took off 7 bases at V and 6 bases at J, with 11 bases between the two ends.